Shown below are 27 T cell receptor beta chains from a single sample sequenced in a study of T-cell reconstitution after alpha-beta-depleted transplantation in children. Researchers prepared the TCRbeta library using unique molecular identifiers, the study reports. TCRdb analysed the PCR reads with MiXCR anew, one entry per CDR3 protein. Among fewer than 550,000 distinct CDR3 sequences listed, approximately 10% were seen once. This specimen consisted of PBMCs from the stem cell graft donor, obtained from the stem cell graft. Receptor source: a human donor who donated a stem cell graft to a child with acute myeloid leukemia.

The gene calls are TRBV6-1 and TRBJ2-3; 8 positions match TRBD2. Germline values: CDR1 MNHNS, CDR2 SASEGT. The CDR3 is made up of 15 amino acids. Trimming removed 5 bases from V and 0 bases from J; junction bases left unmatched: 4. CDR3 nucleotides: TGTGCCAGCAGTCAACTAGCGGCTAGCACAGATACGCAGTATTTT. Its translation: CASSQLAASTDTQYF.

This clonotype was recorded a few times. This rearrangement joins TRBV27 to TRBJ1-5, with D unclear. CDR1 is MNHEY, CDR2 SMNVEV, per germline (reference sequence). V was shortened by 8 bases and J by 2 bases, with 13 bases between the two germline ends. This CDR3 has 14 amino acids. CDR3 in amino acids: CASGRSLGNQPQHF. CDR3 coding DNA: TGTGCCAGCGGCCGGAGTCTGGGCAATCAGCCCCAGCATTTT.

The V call is TRBV2, the J call TRBJ1-2; 11 bases are shared with TRBD1. This CDR3 contains 12 residues. CDR1 is SNHLY and CDR2 is FYNNEI in the germline V gene. Trimming took 6 bases from V and 12 from J; bases not matched to a gene: 6. The CDR3: CASRTDRGPDTF. DNA for the CDR3: TGTGCCAGCAGGACGGACAGGGGGCCGGACACCTTC.

This clonotype has more than one count but fewer than ten. V and J are TRBV7-6 and TRBJ2-2; 10 bases match TRBD1. J was trimmed by 6 bases and V by 5 bases; bases with no gene match: 12. The length of the CDR3 is 17 residues. Looked up from germline, CDR1 is SGHVS and CDR2 is FNYEAQ. CDR3 loop: CASSPRQGASKAGELFF. The CDR3 DNA follows: TGTGCCAGCAGCCCTCGACAGGGGGCAAGTAAGGCCGGGGAGCTGTTTTTT.

This clonotype was seen only a few times. This chain connects TRBV12-3 or TRBV12-4 to TRBJ1-2, with 11 positions matching TRBD1. Trimming removed 2 bases from V and 3 bases from J; junction bases left unmatched: 5. CDR3 length equals 16 residues. The CDR3 DNA follows: TGTGCCAGCAGTTTATCGGGACAGGGGGTCTACTATGGCTACACCTTC. This sequence encodes CASSLSGQGVYYGYTF.

This chain uses TRBV12-3 or TRBV12-4 with TRBJ1-1; tentatively, D is TRBD1 (6 bases). The CDR3 is 13 amino acids. Deletions cut 7 bases from V and 5 bases from J, with 14 bases between. Here the CDR3 reads CASTLGGITEAFF. The CDR3 DNA sequence: TGTGCCAGCACCCTAGGGGGGATAACTGAAGCTTTCTTT.

This clonotype came up a few times. The chain recombines TRBV5-1 with TRBJ2-1; D could derive from TRBD1 or TRBD2 (5 bases each). The CDR3 has 14 amino acids. In germline, CDR1 is SGHRS, CDR2 YFSETQ. V was shortened by 4 bases and J by 10 bases, with 18 bases between the two germline ends. For the CDR3, the DNA is TGCGCCAGCAGCCCTGGGACCAGGGCTCAGGAGCAGTTCTTC. Translated, it gives CASSPGTRAQEQFF.

Ten or more counts support this clonotype. The rearrangement links TRBV4-2 to TRBJ2-3; TRBD1 agrees at 9 bases. Germline CDR1 is LGHNA and CDR2 is YNFKEQ. The CDR3 consists of 16 residues. The J segment lost 0 bases and the V segment lost 4 bases, leaving 5 bases of the junction unmatched. CDR3 nucleotide sequence: TGTGCCAGCAGCCTCGGGACAGGGCCAAGCACAGATACGCAGTATTTT. As protein: CASSLGTGPSTDTQYF.

The chain carries TRBV6-2 or TRBV6-3 and TRBJ2-3; no clear D. V shed 7 bases and J shed 0 bases, with 11 bases lying between them. Germline V lookup: CDR1 MNHEY, CDR2 SVGEGT. The CDR3 consists of 14 residues. The CDR3 is CASTVTSSTDTQYF. DNA for the CDR3: TGTGCCAGCACTGTGACGTCTAGCACAGATACGCAGTATTTT.

The sample holds a few counts of this clonotype. This chain connects TRBV6-1 to TRBJ2-6, with no clear D. This CDR3 contains 17 residues. Germline V gene data show CDR1 as MNHNS and CDR2 as SASEGT. Trimming took off 6 bases at V and 2 bases at J, with 17 bases between the two ends. The CDR3 sequence is CASSPVPRLTGANVLTF. The CDR3, as DNA: TGTGCCAGCAGCCCCGTTCCACGGTTAACTGGGGCCAACGTCCTGACTTTC.

This clonotype turned up a few times. The chain carries TRBV5-1 and TRBJ1-2; tentative D call: TRBD1 (5 bases). The CDR3 consists of 14 residues. Trimming removed 0 bases from V and 8 bases from J, with 14 bases in between. Germline CDR1 and CDR2: SGHRS and YFSETQ. The CDR3 spells CASSLGRGSSGYTF. CDR3 DNA: TGCGCCAGCAGCTTGGGTAGGGGTTCCAGCGGCTACACCTTC. The full variable domain, in which reference TRBV5-1 and TRBJ1-2 provide the parts outside the CDR3, is KAGVTQTPRYLIKTRGQQVTLSCSPISGHRSVSWYQQTPGQGLQFLFEYFSETQRNKGNFPGRFSGRQFSNSRSEMNVSTLELGDSALYLCASSLGRGSSGYTFGSGTRLTVV.

This clonotype was seen more than once but under ten times. CDR3 nucleotides: TGTGCCAGCAGCCAAGAGAACGGCGATACGCAGTATTTT. This translates into CASSQENGDTQYF. The chain combines TRBV4-2 with TRBJ2-3; D gene uncertain. This CDR3 is 13 amino acids long. Per germline, CDR1 LGHNA and CDR2 YNFKEQ. V was trimmed by 0 bases and J by 6 bases, leaving 7 bases between them.

The rearrangement links TRBV2 to TRBJ2-5; TRBD1 agrees at 10 bases. With V trimmed by 7 bases and J by 2 bases, 4 bases remained unmatched. The CDR3 sequence is 14 residues long. The germline V gene encodes CDR1 SNHLY and CDR2 FYNNEI. This chain's CDR3 is CASTAGQGQETQYF. The DNA for the CDR3 is TGTGCCAGCACCGCGGGACAGGGGCAAGAGACCCAGTACTTC.

This clonotype was seen repeatedly, ten times or more. The CDR3 spells CASSPSGRSSYNEQFF. The CDR3 nucleotides are TGTGCCAGCAGCCCTAGCGGGAGAAGCTCCTACAATGAGCAGTTCTTC. The V and J genes are TRBV3-1 and TRBJ2-1; 10 bases agree with TRBD2. The junction had 3 bases not matched to a gene; V was cut back by 4 bases and J by 0 bases. The CDR3 is 16 residues long. Germline CDR1 LGHDT, CDR2 YNNKEL (reference sequence).

The chain joins TRBV27 to TRBJ2-3; the match to TRBD1 covers 7 bases. The CDR3 extends over 15 amino acids. The V gene end was trimmed by 6 bases and the J gene end by 5 bases; junction bases not matched to a gene: 11. Germline assignment: CDR1 MNHEY and CDR2 SMNVEV (reference sequence). For the CDR3, the DNA is TGTGCCAGCAGGGGTGACAGGGCTGGTAAAGATACGCAGTATTTT. Protein: CASRGDRAGKDTQYF.

This clonotype was counted between two and nine times. The rearrangement uses TRBV15 and TRBJ2-5, with 8 positions matching TRBD1. Germline CDR1 and CDR2: LNHNV and YYDKDF (reference sequence). The CDR3 extends over 15 amino acids. V gave up 0 bases and J gave up 5 bases; unmatched junction bases: 5. CDR3 loop: CATSRDGQGGETQYF. The CDR3, as DNA: TGTGCCACCAGCAGAGATGGACAGGGAGGCGAGACCCAGTACTTC.

The chain uses TRBV29-1 and TRBJ1-2; D is perhaps TRBD1 (5 bases). The V end was cut by 1 base, the J end by 6 bases, with 6 bases between. The germline CDR1 and CDR2 sequences are SQVTM and ANQGSEA. This CDR3 contains 11 residues. CDR3 coding DNA: TGCAGCGTTGAAGGAGGGGATGGCTACACCTTC. Translated: CSVEGGDGYTF.

This clonotype was observed a handful of times. The rearrangement uses TRBV20-1 and TRBJ1-2; the match to TRBD1 covers 7 bases. J gave up 6 bases and V 4 bases, and 14 bases lay outside the gene matches. The CDR3 loop spans 15 amino acids. The germline CDR1 and CDR2 sequences are DFQATT and SNEGSKA (reference sequence). CDR3 DNA: TGCAGTGCTACCCTCTTCCCAGGGGGGGGTCATGGCTACACCTTC. Translation: CSATLFPGGGHGYTF.

This clonotype occurred many times. The V gene is TRBV5-1, the J gene TRBJ2-5; maybe TRBD1 (6 bases). Trimming pared 4 bases from V and 5 bases from J, leaving 18 bases between. Germline-derived CDR1 and CDR2 are SGHRS and YFSETQ. The CDR3 extends over 15 amino acids. The CDR3 DNA sequence: TGCGCCAGCAGCGTGGGACATCCTGGAGCGGAGACCCAGTACTTC. Residues: CASSVGHPGAETQYF.

This clonotype was seen only a few times. The chain couples TRBV5-1 to TRBJ2-4; 7 nucleotides match TRBD1. CDR1 is SGHRS, CDR2 YFSETQ, per germline. This CDR3 is built from 16 residues. V shed 4 bases and J 0 bases; nucleotides not matched to a gene: 7. The CDR3 loop reads CASSPRQGLAKNIQYF. CDR3 bases: TGCGCCAGCAGCCCTCGACAGGGATTAGCCAAAAACATTCAGTACTTC.

The rearrangement links TRBV5-1 to TRBJ2-6; 10 nucleotides agree with TRBD1. V trimming: 3 bases; J trimming: 3 bases; junction bases outside the gene matches: 3. Germline V CDR1 and CDR2: SGHRS, YFSETQ. This CDR3 comprises 16 residues. CDR3 amino acids: CASSSDRGDGANVLTF. The CDR3 DNA follows: TGCGCCAGCAGCTCGGACAGGGGGGATGGGGCCAACGTCCTGACTTTC.

This clonotype was observed at least ten times. This chain connects TRBV10-3 to TRBJ1-1; 11 bases match TRBD1. The CDR3 consists of 15 residues. The germline V gene encodes CDR1 ENHRY and CDR2 SYGVKD. The ends lost 5 bases at V and 1 base at J; junction bases unmatched: 3. CDR3 in amino acids: CAISTDRGQNTEAFF. In DNA, the CDR3 is TGTGCCATCAGTACGGACAGGGGGCAGAACACTGAAGCTTTCTTT.

This chain uses TRBV12-3 or TRBV12-4 with TRBJ2-2; D is perhaps TRBD1 (8 bases). Trimming shortened V by 3 bases and J by 4 bases, and 18 bases separated the two germline ends. This CDR3 spans 17 amino acids. The CDR3 reads CASSFLAAGGFTGELFF. CDR3 coding DNA: TGTGCCAGCAGTTTTCTAGCGGCAGGGGGCTTCACCGGGGAGCTGTTTTTT.

V gene TRBV2 combines with J gene TRBJ1-1; D uncertain. Germline CDR1 and CDR2: SNHLY and FYNNEI. This CDR3 contains 11 residues. V gave up 6 bases and J gave up 6 bases, with 8 bases separating them. CDR3 coding DNA: TGTGCCAGCAGCCCGACTCCTGAAGCTTTCTTT. Its translation is CASSPTPEAFF.

This clonotype was seen a handful of times. The chain uses TRBV11-2 and TRBJ2-1; 10 nucleotides line up with TRBD2. CDR3 length equals 17 residues. The ends lost 0 bases at V and 9 bases at J; junction bases unmatched: 11. Germline-derived CDR1 and CDR2 are SGHAT and FQNNGV. Written as DNA, the CDR3 is TGTGCCAGCAGCTTAGATCTTGGTAGCGGGGGGTGGGGTGAGCAGTTCTTC. This encodes CASSLDLGSGGWGEQFF.

The V gene is TRBV27, the J gene TRBJ1-3, with unresolved D. The germline V gene has CDR1 MNHEY and CDR2 SMNVEV (reference sequence). Between the trimmed V and J ends, which lost 3 bases and 4 bases, there was a span of 16 bases. The CDR3 loop spans 16 amino acids. CDR3 in amino acids: CASSFSAGGAGNTIYF. The CDR3 DNA follows: TGTGCCAGCAGTTTTTCAGCCGGTGGAGCGGGAAACACCATATATTTT.

The table lists this clonotype with many counts. The rearrangement uses TRBV18 and TRBJ1-1; no reliable D call. Germline V gene lookup returns CDR1 KGHSH and CDR2 LQKENI. Trimming stripped 2 bases from V and 1 base from J, with 8 bases between. The CDR3 extends over 14 amino acids. CDR3 bases: TGTGCCAGCTCACCAGGGCGGGGGAACACTGAAGCTTTCTTT. This encodes CASSPGRGNTEAFF.